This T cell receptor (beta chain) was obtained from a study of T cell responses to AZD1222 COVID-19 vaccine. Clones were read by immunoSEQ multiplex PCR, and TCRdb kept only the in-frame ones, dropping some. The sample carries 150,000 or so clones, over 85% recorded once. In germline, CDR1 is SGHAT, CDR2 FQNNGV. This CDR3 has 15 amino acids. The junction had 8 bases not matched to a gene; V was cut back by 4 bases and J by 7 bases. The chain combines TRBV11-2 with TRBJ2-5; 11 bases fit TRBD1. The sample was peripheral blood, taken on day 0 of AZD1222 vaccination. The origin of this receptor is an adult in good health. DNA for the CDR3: TGTGCCAGCAGCTGGGGGACAGGGGGTATGGGGACCCAGTACTTC. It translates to CASSWGTGGMGTQYF.